This TCR beta chain was sequenced for a study of cytomegalovirus exposure and HLA in healthy donors. The study's findings and limits: In the analysis, some V segments, TRBV6-2 and TRBV6-3 included, were excluded as indistinguishable. Later analysis demonstrated an association between a missense DCLRE1C variant and TCR beta V- and J-gene trimming. Prior analysis indicated that the majority of TCR beta V segments exhibited productivity approximately 87% or approximately 30% of the time.

The PCR had 60 Vbeta and 13 Jbeta primers. Repertoires were generated with immunoSEQ multiplex PCR, while TCRdb's copy carries only in-frame clones and drops some. The sample contains some 120,000 clones, about 80% of which appear only once. A remark on this clone: What it binds is not known. The junction does not match germline at one end; this may be a read error.

Germline loops: CDR1 SGHDT, CDR2 YYEEEE. The CDR3 totals 15 residues. This clonotype was obtained from a young man in good health and CMV-seronegative. The sample consisted of PBMCs. This chain uses TRBV5-6 with TRBJ1-2; 9 nucleotides agree with TRBD1. The chain's CDR3 is CASSGAGQGVYGYPF. CDR3 coding DNA: TGTGCCAGCAGCGGTGCGGGACAGGGTGTCTATGGCTACCCCTTC.